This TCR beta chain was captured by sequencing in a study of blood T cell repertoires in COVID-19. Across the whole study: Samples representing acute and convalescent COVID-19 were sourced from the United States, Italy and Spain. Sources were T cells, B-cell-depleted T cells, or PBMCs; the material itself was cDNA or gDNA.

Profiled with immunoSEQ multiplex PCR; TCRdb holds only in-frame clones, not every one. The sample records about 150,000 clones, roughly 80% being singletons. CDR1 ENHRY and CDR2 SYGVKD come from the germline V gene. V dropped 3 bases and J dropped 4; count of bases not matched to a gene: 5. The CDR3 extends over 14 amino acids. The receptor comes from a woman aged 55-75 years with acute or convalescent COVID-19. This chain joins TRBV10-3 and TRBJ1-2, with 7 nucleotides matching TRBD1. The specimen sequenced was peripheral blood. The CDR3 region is CAISERDSVYGYTF. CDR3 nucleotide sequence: TGTGCCATCAGTGAACGGGACAGCGTCTATGGCTACACCTTC.